The clone carrying this TCR beta chain was counted between two and nine times. Its antigen is undetermined. The source of the sample is a study of beta chain features in type 1 diabetes. Regarding the study as a whole: The question left open here concerned HLA type influencing TCRB rearrangement.

The sequenced template was cDNA made from the entire isolated RNA. Measured with immunoSEQ multiplex PCR; TCRdb has only the in-frame clones, and not every one. Among approximately 110,000 clones listed, approximately 37% were seen once. The TCR originated in a young woman in good health. Source material: stem cell memory CD4+ T cells from blood.

In DNA form, the CDR3 reads TGTGCCAGCAGCACGGACAGGGAAGAGACCCAGTACTTC. Translated: CASSTDREETQYF. The chain employs TRBV11-1 and TRBJ2-5; 8 bases fit TRBD1. Germline lookup yields CDR1 SGHAT and CDR2 FQDESV (reference sequence). The CDR3 is 13 amino acids. V trimming: 5 bases; J trimming: 3 bases; junction bases outside the gene matches: 2.